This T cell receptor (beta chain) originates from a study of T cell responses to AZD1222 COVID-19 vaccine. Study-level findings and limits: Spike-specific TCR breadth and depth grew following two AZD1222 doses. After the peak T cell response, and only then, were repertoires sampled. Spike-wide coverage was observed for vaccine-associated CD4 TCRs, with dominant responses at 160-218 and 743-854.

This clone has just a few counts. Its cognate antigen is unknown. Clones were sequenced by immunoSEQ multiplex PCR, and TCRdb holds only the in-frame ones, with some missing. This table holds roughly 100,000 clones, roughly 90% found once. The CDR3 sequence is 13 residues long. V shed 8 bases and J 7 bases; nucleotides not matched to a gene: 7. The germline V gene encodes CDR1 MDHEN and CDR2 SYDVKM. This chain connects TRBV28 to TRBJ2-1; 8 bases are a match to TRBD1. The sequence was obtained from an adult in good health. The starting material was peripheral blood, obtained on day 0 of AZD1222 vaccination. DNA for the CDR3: TGTGCCAGCGGACCAGGGGGCTTAAATGAGCAGTTCTTC. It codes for CASGPGGLNEQFF.